The rows below give T cell receptor beta chains drawn from one sample of a study of cytomegalovirus exposure and HLA in healthy donors. Assay: immunoSEQ multiplex PCR; the TCRdb copy retains only in-frame clones and omits some. The sample lists roughly 130,000 clones, 80% seen once, with 1% in the top ten. The source material was PBMCs. The receptors shown here come from a middle-aged man in good health and CMV-seronegative. The CDR3 runs from the conserved cysteine through the conserved F or W. A D gene is named only where the DNA matches it firmly. A clone size is listed for some rows: how often the clone was seen (once, few, many), or a class if it is expanded.

v_call	j_call	d_call	clone_size	cdr3_aa	cdr3_nt
TRBV10-1	TRBJ1-1	.	.	CASSDPAGLTEPKGNTEAFF	TGCGCCAGCAGTGACCCGGCAGGATTAACGGAACCCAAAGGGAACACTGAAGCTTTCTTT
TRBV5-1	TRBJ1-3	.	.	CASSPTDSASGNTIYF	TGCGCCAGCAGCCCCACGGACAGCGCTTCTGGAAACACCATATATTTT
TRBV2	TRBJ2-4	TRBD1	.	CASSPRTGIEYF	TGTGCCAGCAGTCCCAGGACAGGGATAGAGTACTTC
TRBV5-4	TRBJ1-2	TRBD1	.	CASSLGRQGLSYGYTF	TGTGCCAGCAGCTTGGGAAGACAGGGGTTGAGCTATGGCTACACCTTC
TRBV5-1	TRBJ2-7	TRBD1	once	CASSSTGAGSGEQYF	TGCGCCAGCAGCTCGACAGGGGCCGGGTCTGGCGAGCAGTACTTC
TRBV5-4	TRBJ1-2	.	.	CASSLGIGQNYGYTF	TGTGCCAGCAGCTTGGGGATCGGACAGAACTATGGCTACACCTTC
TRBV30	TRBJ2-1	.	.	CAFTTSLNNEQFF	TGTGCCTTTACTACCTCCCTTAACAATGAGCAGTTCTTC
TRBV5-4	TRBJ2-3	.	.	CASSLGLTISTDTQYF	TGTGCCAGCAGCTTGGGTCTGACTATTAGCACAGATACGCAGTATTTT
TRBV28	TRBJ2-7	TRBD1	.	CASSYGQGSTYEQYF	TGTGCCAGCAGCTACGGACAGGGTTCAACCTACGAGCAGTACTTC
TRBV28	TRBJ1-1	TRBD1	once	CASRRQGDTEAFF	TGTGCCAGCAGGAGACAGGGGGACACTGAAGCTTTCTTT
TRBV4-1	TRBJ1-4	TRBD1	.	CASSHPGQRNEKLFF	TGCGCCAGCAGCCACCCGGGACAGAGAAATGAAAAACTGTTTTTT
TRBV6-1	TRBJ1-4	TRBD1	.	CASSRTGQVGEKLFF	TGTGCCAGCAGTCGAACCGGACAGGTGGGCGAAAAACTGTTTTTT
TRBV20-1	TRBJ1-1	.	.	CSASTNTEAFF	TGCAGTGCTTCTACGAACACTGAAGCTTTCTTT
TRBV27	TRBJ2-1	TRBD1	.	CASSPTGGSYNEQFF	TGTGCCAGCAGTCCTACAGGGGGCTCCTACAATGAGCAGTTCTTC
TRBV6-1	TRBJ2-3	TRBD2	.	CASSEALAGGTDTQYF	TGTGCCAGCAGTGAAGCACTAGCGGGTGGCACAGATACGCAGTATTTT
TRBV19	TRBJ2-7	TRBD1	.	CASSEVGTGSYEQYF	TGTGCCAGTTCCGAGGTAGGGACAGGGAGTTACGAGCAGTACTTC
TRBV5-6	TRBJ1-1	.	few	CASSLGPGAEAFF	TGTGCCAGCAGCTTGGGGCCCGGGGCTGAAGCTTTCTTT
TRBV28	TRBJ2-1	TRBD2	.	CATFHRGGASYNEQFF	TGTGCCACCTTTCACCGGGGGGGGGCTTCATACAATGAGCAGTTCTTC
TRBV15	TRBJ1-1	TRBD1	.	CATKAEQGAVSAFF	TGTGCCACCAAGGCAGAACAGGGGGCCGTGTCAGCTTTCTTT
TRBV5-1	TRBJ2-3	.	.	CASSLGGGGTDTQYF	TGCGCCAGCAGCTTGGGGGGGGGCGGGACAGATACGCAGTATTTT
TRBV6-5	TRBJ1-2	.	once	CASSYSGGNYGYTF	TGTGCCAGCAGTTACTCCGGCGGGAACTATGGCTACACCTTC
TRBV9	TRBJ1-5	TRBD1	once	CASTVRQGDQPQHF	TGTGCCAGCACCGTTCGACAGGGGGATCAGCCCCAGCATTTT
TRBV5-1	TRBJ1-1	TRBD1	.	CASSLETGLNTEAFF	TGCGCCAGCAGCTTGGAGACAGGGCTAAACACTGAAGCTTTCTTT
TRBV6-5	TRBJ1-3	.	.	CASSSSRSGNTIYF	TGTGCCAGCAGCTCCTCCCGCTCTGGAAACACCATATATTTT
TRBV29-1	TRBJ1-2	.	.	CSATGNYGYTF	TGCAGCGCAACAGGGAACTATGGCTACACCTTC
TRBV7-9	TRBJ1-4	TRBD1	.	CASSAGQFGYEKLFF	TGTGCCAGCAGCGCGGGACAGTTTGGGTATGAAAAACTGTTTTTT
TRBV7-2	TRBJ1-4	TRBD1	.	CASSVDRGYEKLFF	TGTGCCAGCAGCGTGGACAGGGGATATGAAAAACTGTTTTTT
TRBV5-6	TRBJ1-6	TRBD1	once	CASKGDRGTSPLHF	TGTGCCAGCAAAGGGGACAGGGGTACTTCACCCCTCCACTTT
TRBV10-1	TRBJ2-2	TRBD2	once	CASKPGLAGGRPSAGELFF	TGCGCCAGCAAACCGGGACTAGCGGGAGGCCGCCCCAGCGCCGGGGAGCTGTTTTTT
TRBV29-1	TRBJ2-1	.	.	CSVRSGGNEQFF	TGCAGCGTTCGATCAGGAGGCAATGAGCAGTTCTTC
TRBV5-1	TRBJ1-5	.	.	CASSPGDSNQPQHF	TGCGCCAGCAGTCCAGGGGATAGCAATCAGCCCCAGCATTTT
TRBV18	TRBJ2-7	TRBD1	.	CASSPPVDRGGYEQYF	TGTGCCAGCTCACCCCCCGTGGACAGGGGTGGGTACGAGCAGTACTTC
TRBV2	TRBJ1-2	.	few	CASSGTPNYGYTF	TGTGCCAGCAGCGGGACACCGAACTATGGCTACACCTTC
TRBV15	TRBJ2-5	TRBD1	.	CATRRGPGETQYF	TGTGCCACCAGAAGGGGGCCAGGGGAGACCCAGTACTTC
TRBV28	TRBJ1-2	.	.	CASSLQGPYGYTF	TGTGCCAGCAGTTTGCAGGGGCCCTATGGCTACACCTTC
TRBV5-1	TRBJ1-3	.	.	CASSLEPGQGASGNTIYF	TGCGCCAGCAGCTTGGAACCGGGCCAAGGGGCCTCTGGAAACACCATATATTTT
TRBV2	TRBJ2-3	.	.	CASRAWTAGTDTQYF	TGTGCCAGCAGAGCCTGGACAGCAGGCACAGATACGCAGTATTTT
TRBV6-1	TRBJ2-6	.	.	CASRRTEGANVLTF	TGTGCCAGCAGGAGAACTGAAGGGGCCAACGTCCTGACTTTC
TRBV2	TRBJ2-4	TRBD1	.	CASSVIVQGAAKNIQYF	TGTGCCAGCAGTGTGATAGTACAGGGGGCGGCCAAAAACATTCAGTACTTC
TRBV7-9	TRBJ1-3	.	.	CASSWRQSSSGNTIYF	TGTGCCAGCAGCTGGCGACAGTCCTCCTCTGGAAACACCATATATTTT
TRBV6-6	TRBJ2-1	TRBD2	.	CASSQRDSSYNEQFF	TGTGCCAGCAGTCAGCGGGATAGCTCCTACAATGAGCAGTTCTTC
TRBV6-5	TRBJ2-7	TRBD1	.	CASSTGQAKSYEQYF	TGTGCCAGCAGTACAGGACAGGCTAAGAGCTACGAGCAGTACTTC
TRBV11-2	TRBJ2-7	.	.	CASSPRVRDRGEQYF	TGTGCCAGCAGCCCAAGAGTCCGGGATCGGGGCGAGCAGTACTTC
TRBV5-4	TRBJ1-2	TRBD1	few	CASSSPTGGELYGYTF	TGTGCCAGCAGCTCGCCCACAGGGGGCGAATTATATGGCTACACCTTC